This TCR beta chain was sequenced for a study of early T cells in non-severe SARS-CoV-2 infection. The protocol attached unique molecular identifiers to individual cDNA molecules. Using its own MiXCR run on the 5' RACE reads, TCRdb lists one record per CDR3 protein. The sample lists about 27,000 distinct CDR3 sequences, roughly 5.9% occurring once. Overall study findings and caveats: VDJdb-based annotation leaned toward anti-spike CD8 responses and missed private and CD4 specificities.

This clonotype was observed at least ten times. As yet, its antigen is unknown. The CDR3 consists of 12 residues. Sequenced material: whole blood. The chain links TRBV12-2 to TRBJ2-1. TRBV12-2 is reported as a pseudogene. The TCR sequence derives from an adult who was a healthcare worker with PCR-confirmed SARS-CoV-2 infection or an uninfected control (not recorded which). CDR3 sequence reads: CASRLIQDEQFF. DNA for the CDR3: TGTGCAAGTCGCTTAATACAAGATGAGCAGTTCTTC.